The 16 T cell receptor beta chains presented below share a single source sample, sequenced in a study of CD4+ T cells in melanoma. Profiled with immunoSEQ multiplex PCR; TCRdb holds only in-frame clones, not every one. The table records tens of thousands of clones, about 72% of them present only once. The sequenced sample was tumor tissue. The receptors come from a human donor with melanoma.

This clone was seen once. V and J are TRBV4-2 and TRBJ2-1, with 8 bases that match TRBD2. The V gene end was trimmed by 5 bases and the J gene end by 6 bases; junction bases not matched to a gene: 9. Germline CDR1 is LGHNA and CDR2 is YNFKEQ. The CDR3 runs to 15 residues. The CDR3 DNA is TGTGCCAGCAGCTTACCCAGCGGGGGACCCAATGAGCAGTTCTTC. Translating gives CASSLPSGGPNEQFF.

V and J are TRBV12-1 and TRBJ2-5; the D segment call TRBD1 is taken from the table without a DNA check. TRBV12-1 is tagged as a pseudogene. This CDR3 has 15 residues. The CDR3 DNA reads TGTGCCAGCAGCTTTGCGCCCCGGGACAGGGGAACCCAGTACTTC. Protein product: CASSFAPRDRGTQYF.

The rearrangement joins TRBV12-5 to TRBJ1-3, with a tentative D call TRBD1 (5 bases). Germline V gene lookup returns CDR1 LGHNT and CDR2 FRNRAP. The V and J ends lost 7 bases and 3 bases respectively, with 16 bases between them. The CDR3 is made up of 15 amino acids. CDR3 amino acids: CASDPGYSSGNTIYF. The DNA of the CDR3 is TGTGCTAGTGACCCAGGGTATTCAAGTGGAAACACCATATATTTT.

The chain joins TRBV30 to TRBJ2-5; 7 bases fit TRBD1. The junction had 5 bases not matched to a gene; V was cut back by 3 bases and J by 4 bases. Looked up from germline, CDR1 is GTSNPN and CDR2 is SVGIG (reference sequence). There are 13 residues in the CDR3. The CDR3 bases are TGTGCCTGGAGCCGCAGGGGGAGAGAGACCCAGTACTTC. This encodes CAWSRRGRETQYF. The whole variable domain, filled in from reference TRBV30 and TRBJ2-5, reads SQTIHQWPATLVQPVGSPLSLECTVEGTSNPNLYWYRQAAGRGLQLLFYSVGIGQISSEVPQNLSASRPQDRQFILSSKKLLLSDSGFYLCAWSRRGRETQYFGPGTRLLVL.

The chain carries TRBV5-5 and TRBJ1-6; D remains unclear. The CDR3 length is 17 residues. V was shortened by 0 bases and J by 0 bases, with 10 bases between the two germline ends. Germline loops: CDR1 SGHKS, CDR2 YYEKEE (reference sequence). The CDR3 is CASSLVGRVSYNSPLHF. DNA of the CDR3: TGTGCCAGCAGCTTGGTGGGCCGGGTCTCCTATAATTCACCCCTCCACTTT.

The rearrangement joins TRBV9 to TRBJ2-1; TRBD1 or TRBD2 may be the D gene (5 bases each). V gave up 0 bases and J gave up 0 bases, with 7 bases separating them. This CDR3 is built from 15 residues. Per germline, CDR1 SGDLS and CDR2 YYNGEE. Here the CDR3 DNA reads TGTGCCAGCAGCGTAGAGGGGACCTCCTACAATGAGCAGTTCTTC. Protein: CASSVEGTSYNEQFF.

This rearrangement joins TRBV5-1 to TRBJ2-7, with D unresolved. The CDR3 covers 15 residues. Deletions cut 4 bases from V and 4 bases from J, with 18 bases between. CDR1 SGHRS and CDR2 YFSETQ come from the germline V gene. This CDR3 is CASSQTGPWDYEQYF. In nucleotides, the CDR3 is TGCGCCAGCAGCCAAACCGGGCCCTGGGATTACGAGCAGTACTTC. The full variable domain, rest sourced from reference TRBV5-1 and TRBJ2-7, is KAGVTQTPRYLIKTRGQQVTLSCSPISGHRSVSWYQQTPGQGLQFLFEYFSETQRNKGNFPGRFSGRQFSNSRSEMNVSTLELGDSALYLCASSQTGPWDYEQYFGPGTRLTVT.

CDR3 nucleotide sequence: TGTGCCAGCAGCTTAGGGACGGGGACCCAGTACTTC. Its protein product is CASSLGTGTQYF. The rearrangement links TRBV7-2 to TRBJ2-5; no clear D gene. Germline-derived CDR1 and CDR2 are SGHTA and FQGNSA. Trimming pared 1 base from V and 7 bases from J, leaving 7 bases between. CDR3 length: 12 amino acids.

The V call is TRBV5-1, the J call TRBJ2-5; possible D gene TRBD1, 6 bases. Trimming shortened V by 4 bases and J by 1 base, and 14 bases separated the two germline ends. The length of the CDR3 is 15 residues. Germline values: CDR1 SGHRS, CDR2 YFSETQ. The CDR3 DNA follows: TGCGCCAGCAGCAAAAACGACAGGTCCCAAGAGACCCAGTACTTC. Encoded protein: CASSKNDRSQETQYF. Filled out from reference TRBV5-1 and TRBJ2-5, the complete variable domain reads KAGVTQTPRYLIKTRGQQVTLSCSPISGHRSVSWYQQTPGQGLQFLFEYFSETQRNKGNFPGRFSGRQFSNSRSEMNVSTLELGDSALYLCASSKNDRSQETQYFGPGTRLLVL.

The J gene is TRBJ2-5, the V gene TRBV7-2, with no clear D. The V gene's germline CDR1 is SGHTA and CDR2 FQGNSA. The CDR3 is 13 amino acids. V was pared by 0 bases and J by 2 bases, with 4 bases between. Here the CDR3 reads CASSLAPQETQYF. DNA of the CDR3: TGTGCCAGCAGCTTAGCGCCGCAAGAGACCCAGTACTTC.

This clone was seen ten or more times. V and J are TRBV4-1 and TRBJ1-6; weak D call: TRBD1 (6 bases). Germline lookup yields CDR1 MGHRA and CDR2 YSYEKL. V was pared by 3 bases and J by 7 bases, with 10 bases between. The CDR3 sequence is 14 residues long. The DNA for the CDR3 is TGCGCCAGCAGCCACCGGACAGAGAATTCACCCCTCCACTTT. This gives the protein CASSHRTENSPLHF.

CDR3: CASSLGQGSNYGYTF. The CDR3 coding sequence is TGTGCCAGCAGCTTAGGGCAGGGGTCTAACTATGGCTACACCTTC. This chain uses TRBV7-9 with TRBJ1-2; a possible D gene is TRBD1 (6 bases). This CDR3 has 15 residues. Looked up from germline, CDR1 is SEHNR and CDR2 is FQNEAQ (reference sequence). Between the trimmed V and J ends, which lost 1 base and 0 bases, there was a span of 9 bases.

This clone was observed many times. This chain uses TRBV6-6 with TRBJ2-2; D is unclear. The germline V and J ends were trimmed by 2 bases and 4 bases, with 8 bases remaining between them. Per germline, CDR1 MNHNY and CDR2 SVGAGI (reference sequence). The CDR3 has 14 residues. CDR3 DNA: TGTGCCAGCAGTTACGCCCCGGGCACCGGGGAGCTGTTTTTT. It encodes CASSYAPGTGELFF.

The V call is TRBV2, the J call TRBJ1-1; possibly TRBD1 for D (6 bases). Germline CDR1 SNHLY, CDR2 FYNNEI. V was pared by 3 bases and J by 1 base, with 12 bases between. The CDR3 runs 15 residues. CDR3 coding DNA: TGTGCCAGCAGTGAGGGGGCAGGGAGGAACACTGAAGCTTTCTTT. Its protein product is CASSEGAGRNTEAFF.

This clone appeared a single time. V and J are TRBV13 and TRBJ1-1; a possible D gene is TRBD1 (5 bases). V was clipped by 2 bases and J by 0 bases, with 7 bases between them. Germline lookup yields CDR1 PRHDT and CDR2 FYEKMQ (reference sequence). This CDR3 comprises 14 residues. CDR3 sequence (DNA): TGTGCCAGCAGCTTACTGGGACTGAACACTGAAGCTTTCTTT. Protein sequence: CASSLLGLNTEAFF. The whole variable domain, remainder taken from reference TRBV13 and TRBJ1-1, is AAGVIQSPRHLIKEKRETATLKCYPIPRHDTVYWYQQGPGQDPQFLISFYEKMQSDKGSIPDRFSAQQFSDYHSELNMSSLELGDSALYFCASSLLGLNTEAFFGQGTRLTVV.

The CDR3 sequence: CASSLFGDDSPLHF. Here the CDR3 DNA reads TGTGCCAGCAGCTTATTCGGGGATGATTCACCCCTCCACTTT. The genes are TRBV11-2 and TRBJ1-6; D gene uncertain. This CDR3 spans 14 amino acids. Trimming took off 2 bases at V and 8 bases at J, with 10 bases between the two ends. Germline CDR1 SGHAT, CDR2 FQNNGV.